What follows describes a single T cell receptor beta chain. The germline V gene has CDR1 LNHDA and CDR2 SQIVND (reference sequence). The ends lost 4 bases at V and 5 bases at J; junction bases unmatched: 9. The CDR3 consists of 17 residues. This entry comes from a study of blood T cell repertoires in COVID-19. The data were produced by immunoSEQ multiplex PCR, yet TCRdb's version contains in-frame clones alone and is incomplete. The sample has 250,000 or so clones; approximately 85% are singletons. The sample taken for sequencing was PBMCs or T cells enriched from blood (not recorded which). The TCR sequence derives from a woman in her forties or fifties who had recovered from COVID-19. This sequence joins TRBV19 and TRBJ1-5, with 12 bases matching TRBD1. The DNA for the CDR3 is TGTGCCAGTAGTACACCTTGGGACAGGGGGCGCGATCAGCCCCAGCATTTT. Translated, it gives CASSTPWDRGRDQPQHF.